This TCR beta chain originates from a study of blood T cell repertoires in COVID-19. Sequencing used immunoSEQ multiplex PCR; TCRdb keeps in-frame clones, though not all of them. The top ten clones hold roughly 1.3% of a sample with 200,000 to 250,000 clones, 83% of them seen once. This CDR3 is built from 15 residues. The V gene end was trimmed by 6 bases and the J gene end by 2 bases; junction bases not matched to a gene: 7. Germline-derived CDR1 and CDR2 are MRHNA and SNTAGT. The specimen was peripheral blood. The sequence came from a woman between 25 and 40 years old with COVID-19, enrolled during active disease. The chain is built from TRBV6-4 and TRBJ2-3, with 8 bases matching TRBD1. CDR3 residues: CASREQGEITDTQYF. The DNA for the CDR3 is TGTGCCAGCAGAGAACAGGGGGAGATCACAGATACGCAGTATTTT.